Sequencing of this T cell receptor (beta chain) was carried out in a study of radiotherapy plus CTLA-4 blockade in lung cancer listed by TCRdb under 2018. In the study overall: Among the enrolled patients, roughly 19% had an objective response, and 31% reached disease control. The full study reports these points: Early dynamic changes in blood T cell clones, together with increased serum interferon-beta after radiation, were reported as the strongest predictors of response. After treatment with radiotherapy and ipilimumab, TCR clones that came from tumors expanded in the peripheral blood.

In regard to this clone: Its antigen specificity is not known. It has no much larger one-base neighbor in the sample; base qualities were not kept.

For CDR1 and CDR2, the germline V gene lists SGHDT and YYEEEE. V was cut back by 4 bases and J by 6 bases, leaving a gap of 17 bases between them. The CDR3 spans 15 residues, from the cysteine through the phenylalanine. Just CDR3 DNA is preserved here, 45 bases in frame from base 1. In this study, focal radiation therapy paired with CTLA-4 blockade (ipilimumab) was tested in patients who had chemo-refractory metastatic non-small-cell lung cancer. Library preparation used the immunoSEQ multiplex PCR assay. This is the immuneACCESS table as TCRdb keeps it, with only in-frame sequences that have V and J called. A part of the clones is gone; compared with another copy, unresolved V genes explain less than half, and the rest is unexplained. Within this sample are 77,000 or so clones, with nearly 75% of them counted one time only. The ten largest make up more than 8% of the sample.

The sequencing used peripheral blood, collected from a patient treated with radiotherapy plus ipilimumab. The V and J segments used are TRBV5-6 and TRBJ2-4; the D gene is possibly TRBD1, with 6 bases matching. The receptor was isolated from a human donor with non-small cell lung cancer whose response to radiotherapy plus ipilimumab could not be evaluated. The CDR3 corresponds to CASSINRVGGNIQYF. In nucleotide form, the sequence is TGTGCCAGCAGCATAAACAGGGTTGGGGGAAACATTCAGTACTTC.